This T cell receptor beta chain stems from a study of T-cell memory formation after mild COVID-19. V lost 0 bases, J lost 4 bases, and 7 bases lay in between. This CDR3 is built from 14 residues. Per the germline V gene, CDR1 is LGHNA and CDR2 is YSLEER. TCRdb used MiXCR to reprocess the 5' RACE reads, holding one entry per CDR3 protein. This table has some 250,000 distinct CDR3 sequences, more than 15% appearing once. The TCR sequence derives from a man aged 18-30 years who had mild COVID-19 (a few samples of this study predate the infection). Cell type and time point are not known. The rearrangement uses TRBV4-3 and TRBJ2-1; D uncertain. Source material: PBMCs or a T cell subset sorted from them (not recorded which). CDR3 sequence (DNA): TGCGCCAGCAGCCAAGACCCATCATACAATGAGCAGTTCTTC. It encodes CASSQDPSYNEQFF.